A single sample gave rise to the 18 T cell receptor beta chains below, sequenced in a study of cytomegalovirus exposure and HLA in healthy donors. Vbeta (60) and Jbeta (13) primers were used in the PCR. Here immunoSEQ multiplex PCR was the method, and the copy in TCRdb shows in-frame clones only, minus some. The sample includes some 160,000 clones, over 80% seen only once; the top ten take around 6.5%. Sequencing input: PBMCs. These receptors were collected from a male donor in good health and CMV-seropositive.

V is TRBV5-1 and J is TRBJ2-3; 8 bases match TRBD1. The CDR3 has 15 amino acids. CDR1 and CDR2 (germline): SGHRS, YFSETQ. Germline trimming cut 6 bases from V and 0 bases from J; bases unmatched to any gene: 6. The CDR3 protein is CASIPGGRSTDTQYF. The DNA of the CDR3 is TGCGCCAGCATACCAGGGGGCAGGAGCACAGATACGCAGTATTTT.

This clone has only a few counts. The chain carries TRBV9 and TRBJ1-4; D is unresolved. The CDR3 spans 14 residues. The V gene lost 3 bases and the J gene lost 6 bases, with 12 bases spanning the gap. The germline CDR1 and CDR2 sequences are SGDLS and YYNGEE. CDR3 sequence: CASSGGVGDEKLFF. CDR3 coding DNA: TGTGCCAGCAGCGGCGGGGTGGGAGATGAAAAACTGTTTTTT.

The V gene is TRBV13, the J gene TRBJ2-7; 11 nucleotides agree with TRBD2. Looked up from germline, CDR1 is PRHDT and CDR2 is FYEKMQ (reference sequence). The CDR3 consists of 16 residues. J was trimmed by 5 bases and V by 4 bases; bases with no gene match: 10. The CDR3 coding sequence is TGTGCCAGCAGCTCCGCCCTCACTAGCGGGAGAGACGAGCAGTACTTC. This encodes CASSSALTSGRDEQYF.

The chain carries TRBV6-5 and TRBJ2-7; TRBD1 agrees at 7 bases. The V gene end was trimmed by 4 bases and the J gene end by 3 bases; junction bases not matched to a gene: 6. Germline CDR1 MNHEY, CDR2 SVGAGI. CDR3 length equals 14 residues. The chain's CDR3 is CASSSTGLSYEQYF. CDR3 nucleotide sequence: TGTGCCAGCAGTTCGACAGGGTTAAGCTACGAGCAGTACTTC.

This chain joins TRBV27 and TRBJ2-3; no clear D gene. The CDR3 contains 13 residues. The V gene's germline CDR1 is MNHEY and CDR2 SMNVEV (reference sequence). V was shortened by 3 bases and J by 0 bases, with 4 bases between the two germline ends. The CDR3 loop reads CASSLTSTDTQYF. CDR3 nucleotide sequence: TGTGCCAGCAGTTTGACTAGCACAGATACGCAGTATTTT.

The J gene is TRBJ1-4, the V gene TRBV5-8; D may be TRBD1 (5 bases). Trimming removed 4 bases at V and 8 bases at J, with 21 bases between. The CDR3 is 16 amino acids. Germline CDR1 SGHTS, CDR2 YDEGEE. The CDR3 sequence is CASSQTIGGVGEKLFF. CDR3 DNA: TGTGCCAGCAGCCAAACGATTGGAGGGGTCGGAGAAAAACTGTTTTTT.

The rearrangement joins TRBV15 to TRBJ2-7; TRBD1 might be the D (6 bases). The CDR3 contains 14 residues. In germline, CDR1 is LNHNV, CDR2 YYDKDF (reference sequence). The V gene lost 2 bases and the J gene lost 2 bases, with 10 bases spanning the gap. DNA for the CDR3: TGTGCCACCAGCAGATCAGGGGCCACCTACGAGCAGTACTTC. This translates into CATSRSGATYEQYF.

The chain recombines TRBV19 with TRBJ1-5; a possible D gene is TRBD1 (6 bases). The germline gives CDR1 LNHDA, CDR2 SQIVND (reference sequence). The V end lost 3 bases, the J end lost 8 bases, and 14 bases lay between the germline ends. CDR3 length: 14 amino acids. The CDR3 DNA reads TGTGCCAGTAGTATTACAGGGTTAGGGGAGCCCCAGCATTTT. Its translation is CASSITGLGEPQHF.

V usage is TRBV10-3 and J usage is TRBJ1-4, with no clear D. Trimming took 2 bases from V and 8 from J, leaving 12 bases between them. Germline V gene lookup returns CDR1 ENHRY and CDR2 SYGVKD. The CDR3 totals 14 residues. For the CDR3, the DNA is TGTGCCATCAGTGAGGGAAATGGAGGAGAAAAACTGTTTTTT. Amino acid sequence: CAISEGNGGEKLFF.

V gene TRBV14 combines with J gene TRBJ2-1, with TRBD1 matching 12 bases. Trimming removed 4 bases from V and 1 base from J; junction bases left unmatched: 5. This CDR3 contains 17 residues. Germline CDR1 reads SGHDN; CDR2 reads FVKESK. CDR3 sequence (DNA): TGTGCCAGCAGCCGAGGGACAGGGGGCCTTTCCTACAATGAGCAGTTCTTC. Its protein is CASSRGTGGLSYNEQFF. The entire variable domain, with the rest obtained from reference TRBV14 and TRBJ2-1, is as follows: EAGVTQFPSHSVIEKGQTVTLRCDPISGHDNLYWYRRVMGKEIKFLLHFVKESKQDESGMPNNRFLAERTGGTYSTLKVQPAELEDSGVYFCASSRGTGGLSYNEQFFGPGTRLTVL.

V and J are TRBV27 and TRBJ2-5; 7 bases are shared with TRBD1. Matching the DNA end better, TRBJ2-7 makes the J call doubtful. Germline loops: CDR1 MNHEY, CDR2 SMNVEV (reference sequence). This CDR3 contains 14 residues. CDR3: CASRIPGQPYEQYF. CDR3 nucleotide sequence: TGTGCCAGCAGGATCCCGGGACAGCCCTACGAGCAGTACTTC.

CDR3 region: CASSPGTATSGRGFF. CDR3 bases: TGTGCCAGCAGCCCGGGGACAGCGACTAGCGGGAGGGGGTTCTTC. The chain is built from TRBV4-2 and TRBJ2-1, with TRBD2 matching over 14 bases. V lost 4 bases and J lost 15; bases outside the gene matches: 11. Looked up from germline, CDR1 is LGHNA and CDR2 is YNFKEQ. This CDR3 spans 15 amino acids.

As regards this clone: In the same sample, other DNA sequences code for this CDR3. The V gene is TRBV21-1, the J gene TRBJ1-3; TRBD1 is taken as the D call from the table, unchecked against the DNA. TRBV21-1 has pseudogene status. This CDR3 is 15 amino acids long. In nucleotides, the CDR3 is TGTGCCAGCAGCAATCAACAGGGGGCCAGAAACACCATATACTTT. Encoded protein: CASSNQQGARNTIYF.

Only a few counts were recorded for this clone. V and J are TRBV7-2 and TRBJ2-1; 7 bases are shared with TRBD2. V lost 5 bases, J lost 8 bases, and 9 bases stayed unmatched. Germline values: CDR1 SGHTA, CDR2 FQGNSA. There are 14 residues in the CDR3. CDR3 coding DNA: TGTGCCAGCAGCCTTAACGGCGCGGGAGATGAGCAGTTCTTC. This encodes CASSLNGAGDEQFF. Supplemented by reference TRBV7-2 and TRBJ2-1, the full variable domain reads GAGVSQSPSNKVTEKGKDVELRCDPISGHTALYWYRQSLGQGLEFLIYFQGNSAPDKSGLPSDRFSAERTGGSVSTLTIQRTQQEDSAVYLCASSLNGAGDEQFFGPGTRLTVL.

The chain recombines TRBV9 with TRBJ2-5; D might be TRBD2 (7 bases). The CDR3 consists of 16 residues. The V end was cut by 3 bases, the J end by 4 bases, with 19 bases between. CDR1 is SGDLS, CDR2 YYNGEE, per germline. CDR3 in amino acids: CASSESTRGGRETQYF. CDR3 bases: TGTGCCAGCAGCGAGAGCACAAGGGGGGGACGAGAGACCCAGTACTTC.

This chain connects TRBV28 to TRBJ2-3, with D maybe TRBD2 (6 bases). CDR1 and CDR2 (germline): MDHEN, SYDVKM. V lost 5 bases and J lost 3, with 24 bases in between. The CDR3 consists of 18 residues. The DNA for the CDR3 is TGTGCCAGCAGTCCAGGGCATATTGGGGGGTCGGGGACAGATACGCAGTATTTT. Its translation is CASSPGHIGGSGTDTQYF. The whole variable domain, remainder taken from reference TRBV28 and TRBJ2-3, is DVKVTQSSRYLVKRTGEKVFLECVQDMDHENMFWYRQDPGLGLRLIYFSYDVKMKEKGDIPEGYSVSREKKERFSLILESASTNQTSMYLCASSPGHIGGSGTDTQYFGPGTRLTVL.

V usage is TRBV29-1 and J usage is TRBJ1-5; D not resolved. The CDR3 covers 14 residues. V was pared by 6 bases and J by 1 base, with 13 bases between. Germline CDR1 SQVTM, CDR2 ANQGSEA. CDR3 loop: CSVSVAGSNQPQHF. CDR3 sequence (DNA): TGCAGCGTCTCCGTCGCGGGGAGCAATCAGCCCCAGCATTTT.

The V call is TRBV15, the J call TRBJ1-5; D may be TRBD1 (5 bases). Germline CDR1 LNHNV, CDR2 YYDKDF (reference sequence). The germline V and J ends were trimmed by 0 bases and 2 bases, with 8 bases remaining between them. The CDR3 runs 15 residues. CDR3 loop: CATSRDRARNQPQHF. CDR3 DNA: TGTGCCACCAGCAGAGACAGGGCCCGCAATCAGCCCCAGCATTTT.